The T cell receptor beta chain under discussion was sequenced for a study of cytomegalovirus exposure and HLA in healthy donors. Study details: For the roughly 370 genotyped donors, more than 65% fell within the Caucasian-associated ancestry cluster. Findings and limits, study-wide: Information on immune exposure was restricted to one variable (CMV serostatus).

Healthy bone marrow donors made up the donor group. Notes on this clone: Its target is not known.

The PCR had 60 Vbeta and 13 Jbeta primers. Assay: immunoSEQ multiplex PCR; the TCRdb copy retains only in-frame clones and omits some. The sample holds 150,000 to 250,000 clones, roughly 85% seen once. The CDR3 runs to 14 residues. Deletions cut 7 bases from V and 1 base from J, with 13 bases between. CDR1 and CDR2 from the germline V gene are SNHLY and FYNNEI. Material: PBMCs. The TCR was taken from a woman aged 50 to 60 in good health and CMV-seronegative. The rearrangement uses TRBV2 and TRBJ1-1, with D possibly being TRBD1 (6 bases). CDR3 sequence: CASMAGAKNTEAFF. The CDR3 DNA follows: TGTGCCAGCATGGCAGGGGCCAAGAACACTGAAGCTTTCTTT.